The 32 T cell receptor beta chains below were found in one sample sequenced in a study of T cell responses to AZD1222 COVID-19 vaccine. Using immunoSEQ multiplex PCR, the repertoire was profiled, and TCRdb retains in-frame clones only, with some absent. Of around 190,000 clones detected, 85% to 95% appear once; the ten largest clones hold roughly 1.7%. Sequenced material: peripheral blood, taken 28 days after the second AZD1222 dose. These receptor sequences come from an adult who received the AZD1222 COVID-19 vaccine.

The chain joins TRBV19 to TRBJ2-2, with 8 positions matching TRBD2. This CDR3 has 16 residues. V lost 1 base, J lost 3 bases, and 4 bases stayed unmatched. CDR1 is LNHDA, CDR2 SQIVND, per germline (reference sequence). Written as DNA, the CDR3 is TGTGCCAGTAGTATAGGTCCGGGACTAGACACCGGGGAGCTGTTTTTT. Amino acid sequence: CASSIGPGLDTGELFF.

The chain uses TRBV7-6 and TRBJ2-3, with unresolved D. Trimming removed 5 bases at V and 2 bases at J, with 17 bases between. The V gene's germline CDR1 is SGHVS and CDR2 FNYEAQ. The CDR3 is 16 residues long. CDR3 nucleotide sequence: TGTGCCAGCAGCCTAAGACGTGGAGATATCACAGATACGCAGTATTTT. Protein: CASSLRRGDITDTQYF.

This chain uses TRBV5-1 with TRBJ2-7, with 11 positions matching TRBD1. J gave up 6 bases and V 2 bases, and 7 bases lay outside the gene matches. The CDR3 runs 15 residues. Germline V gene sequence: CDR1 SGHRS, CDR2 YFSETQ. CDR3 bases: TGCGCCAGCAGCTTAGGACAGGGGGCAGTGGGCGAGCAGTACTTC. Its protein is CASSLGQGAVGEQYF.

The rearrangement links TRBV6-6 to TRBJ1-2, with 12 bases fitting TRBD1. Germline loops: CDR1 MNHNY, CDR2 SVGAGI (reference sequence). V gave up 6 bases and J gave up 8 bases; unmatched junction bases: 7. This CDR3 spans 14 amino acids. CDR3 loop: CASSSGQGAEGYTF. The CDR3 nucleotides read TGTGCCAGCAGCTCGGGACAGGGGGCAGAGGGCTACACCTTC.

The chain combines TRBV3-1 (or the pseudogene TRBV3-2) with TRBJ2-5; 8 nucleotides align to TRBD2. Unmatched junction bases numbered 9, after V lost 5 bases and J lost 4 bases. CDR3 length: 15 residues. Germline CDR1 is LGHDT and CDR2 is YNNKEL (reference sequence). In DNA form, the CDR3 reads TGTGCCAGCAGCTCCTCGGGGGGGCCTCGAGAGACCCAGTACTTC. It yields the protein CASSSSGGPRETQYF.

The chain is built from TRBV28 and TRBJ2-5; D unclear. Germline values: CDR1 MDHEN, CDR2 SYDVKM. This CDR3 comprises 13 residues. Trimming shortened V by 3 bases and J by 4 bases, and 9 bases separated the two germline ends. The CDR3 sequence is CASSFRIGETQYF. The CDR3 DNA reads TGTGCCAGCAGTTTTAGAATTGGAGAGACCCAGTACTTC.

The V call is TRBV6-5, the J call TRBJ2-3, with 8 bases fitting TRBD2. Trimming at V came to 4 bases and at J to 2 bases, leaving 5 bases not matched to a gene. Germline CDR1 and CDR2: MNHEY and SVGAGI. The CDR3 loop spans 15 amino acids. The chain's CDR3 is CASSLIAGTTDTQYF. In nucleotides, the CDR3 is TGTGCCAGCAGTTTGATAGCGGGGACCACAGATACGCAGTATTTT.

This sequence joins TRBV7-2 and TRBJ2-1; D may be TRBD2 (5 bases). This CDR3 region has 16 residues. The V gene lost 8 bases and the J gene lost 0 bases, with 17 bases spanning the gap. Germline V gene lookup returns CDR1 SGHTA and CDR2 FQGNSA. CDR3: CASSPGPAASYNEQFF. Here the CDR3 DNA reads TGTGCCAGCTCCCCTGGTCCAGCGGCCTCCTACAATGAGCAGTTCTTC.

The chain joins TRBV2 to TRBJ1-6; D gene unclear. V was cut by 4 bases and J by 5 bases, with 3 bases left in between. CDR3 size: 12 residues. CDR1 is SNHLY and CDR2 is FYNNEI in the germline V gene. CDR3 in DNA: TGTGCCAGCAGTGGAGATAATTCACCCCTCCACTTT. Amino acids: CASSGDNSPLHF.

The CDR3 loop is CSVAQGSMNTEAFF. The CDR3 bases are TGCAGCGTTGCACAGGGGAGCATGAACACTGAAGCTTTCTTT. The chain combines TRBV29-1 with TRBJ1-1; TRBD1 matches 7 bases. Germline V gene sequence: CDR1 SQVTM, CDR2 ANQGSEA. V trimming: 4 bases; J trimming: 0 bases; junction bases outside the gene matches: 5. The CDR3 has 14 residues.

CDR3 protein: CASSLEGWSSYNEQFF. In DNA form, the CDR3 reads TGTGCCAGCAGCTTGGAAGGCTGGAGCTCCTACAATGAGCAGTTCTTC. The J gene is TRBJ2-1, the V gene TRBV5-5; D not certain. Germline CDR1 and CDR2: SGHKS and YYEKEE (reference sequence). There are 16 residues in the CDR3. With 0 bases removed from V and 0 bases from J, the gap between germline ends came to 10 bases.

This clone was found once. CDR3 sequence (DNA): TGTGCCAGCAGTGAAGCCCTCCTCCGGGACAGGGATCAGCCCCAGCATTTT. This translates into CASSEALLRDRDQPQHF. The chain joins TRBV2 to TRBJ1-5, with TRBD1 identical over 9 bases. CDR1 is SNHLY and CDR2 is FYNNEI in the germline V gene. V gave up 0 bases and J gave up 5 bases; unmatched junction bases: 8. This CDR3 comprises 17 residues.

The genes are TRBV28 and TRBJ1-5; D is possibly TRBD1 (5 bases). Germline V gene data show CDR1 as MDHEN and CDR2 as SYDVKM. CDR3 length: 13 residues. V was pared by 6 bases and J by 6 bases, with 12 bases between. In DNA, the CDR3 is TGTGCCAGCAGCCTGGGGCAGGCTCAGCCCCAGCATTTT. It codes for CASSLGQAQPQHF.

The chain has TRBV6-6 and TRBJ1-1; D uncertain. Germline V lookup: CDR1 MNHNY, CDR2 SVGAGI (reference sequence). The CDR3 sequence is 14 residues long. The V end was cut by 0 bases, the J end by 8 bases, with 13 bases between. The CDR3 coding sequence is TGTGCCAGCAGTTACTCCCAGGCGCCCTCAGAAGCTTTCTTT. As protein: CASSYSQAPSEAFF.

The CDR3 bases are TGTGCCACGGGAAAATACGAGCAGTACTTC. It translates to CATGKYEQYF. The chain has TRBV6-5 and TRBJ2-7, with D possibly being TRBD2 (5 bases). The CDR3 contains 10 residues. Between the trimmed V and J ends, which lost 10 bases and 4 bases, there was a span of 8 bases. CDR1 MNHEY and CDR2 SVGAGI come from the germline V gene.

The chain has TRBV5-1 and TRBJ1-3; D gene unclear. Germline CDR1 reads SGHRS; CDR2 reads YFSETQ. Trimming stripped 1 base from V and 2 bases from J, with 7 bases between. CDR3 size: 14 residues. The CDR3 spells CASSLWEAGNTIYF. CDR3 bases: TGCGCCAGCAGCTTGTGGGAGGCTGGAAACACCATATATTTT.

The chain combines TRBV11-2 with TRBJ2-6; TRBD1 is a possible D gene (6 bases). The germline V gene has CDR1 SGHAT and CDR2 FQNNGV. Trimming cost V 1 base and J 0 bases, with 7 bases left between them. The CDR3 has 16 residues. CDR3 in amino acids: CASSLGTASGANVLTF. The CDR3 DNA follows: TGTGCCAGCAGCTTAGGGACAGCCTCTGGGGCCAACGTCCTGACTTTC. The full variable domain, completed using reference TRBV11-2 and TRBJ2-6, is EAGVAQSPRYKIIEKRQSVAFWCNPISGHATLYWYQQILGQGPKLLIQFQNNGVVDDSQLPKDRFSAERLKGVDSTLKIQPAKLEDSAVYLCASSLGTASGANVLTFGAGSRLTVL.

This clone was seen a few times. The chain has TRBV4-3 and TRBJ1-3; TRBD1 might be the D (5 bases). Per the germline V gene, CDR1 is LGHNA and CDR2 is YSLEER. There are 16 residues in the CDR3. V lost 0 bases and J lost 3, with 12 bases in between. The CDR3 DNA follows: TGCGCCAGCAGCCAAGATAGCCGGACAATTGGAAACACCATATATTTT. Protein product: CASSQDSRTIGNTIYF.

This chain links TRBV28 with TRBJ1-2; D not resolved. Per the germline V gene, CDR1 is MDHEN and CDR2 is SYDVKM. The CDR3 extends over 14 amino acids. V lost 6 bases and J 4 bases, leaving 15 bases between the germline ends. In nucleotides, the CDR3 is TGTGCCAGCAGCCCTACCCCCCGGGGCTATGGCTACACCTTC. Amino acids: CASSPTPRGYGYTF.

The rearrangement joins TRBV7-3 to TRBJ2-3, with D perhaps matching TRBD2 (5 bases). CDR1 is SGHTA and CDR2 is FQGTGA in the germline V gene. V lost 5 bases, J lost 6 bases, and 12 bases lay in between. The CDR3 sequence is 13 residues long. In DNA form, the CDR3 reads TGTGCCAGCAGCGGAGGTATGGGGGATACGCAGTATTTT. Its protein product is CASSGGMGDTQYF.

The chain recombines TRBV27 with TRBJ1-1; 9 nucleotides agree with TRBD1. Germline assignment: CDR1 MNHEY and CDR2 SMNVEV (reference sequence). Trimming cost V 2 bases and J 0 bases; bases outside gene matches: 7. This CDR3 is 17 amino acids long. The CDR3 spells CASSLGGTGYMNTEAFF. The CDR3, as DNA: TGTGCCAGCAGTTTAGGAGGGACAGGGTACATGAACACTGAAGCTTTCTTT.

This chain connects TRBV29-1 to TRBJ2-7, with TRBD2 as a possible D gene (5 bases). Between the trimmed V and J ends, which lost 3 bases and 0 bases, there was a span of 6 bases. Per germline, CDR1 SQVTM and CDR2 ANQGSEA. CDR3 length: 12 amino acids. CDR3 sequence reads: CSVEGSSYEQYF. The CDR3 DNA sequence: TGCAGCGTTGAGGGGAGCTCCTACGAGCAGTACTTC.

The chain recombines TRBV14 with TRBJ2-7; D tentatively fits TRBD1 or TRBD2 (6 bases each). This CDR3 has 12 amino acids. The V end lost 4 bases, the J end lost 4 bases, and 8 bases lay between the germline ends. CDR1 and CDR2 from the germline V gene are SGHDN and FVKESK. As DNA, the CDR3 is TGTGCCAGCAGCCGAGGGGGGTACGAGCAGTACTTC. As protein: CASSRGGYEQYF.

V and J are TRBV5-1 and TRBJ2-1; D may be TRBD2 (6 bases). Per the germline V gene, CDR1 is SGHRS and CDR2 is YFSETQ. V was clipped by 1 base and J by 8 bases, with 16 bases between them. The CDR3 has 15 amino acids. The CDR3 DNA is TGCGCCAGCAGCTTGAGACTAGTAGTCGGTGATGAGCAGTTCTTC. It yields the protein CASSLRLVVGDEQFF.

The genes are TRBV19 and TRBJ2-1, with 7 bases fitting TRBD2. Losses at the gene ends were 3 bases for V and 7 bases for J; bases not matched to a gene: 12. The length of the CDR3 is 16 residues. Germline lookup yields CDR1 LNHDA and CDR2 SQIVND (reference sequence). CDR3 sequence reads: CASSIHRAGNRNEQFF. CDR3 nucleotides: TGTGCCAGTAGTATCCATCGAGCGGGGAACAGGAATGAGCAGTTCTTC.

The chain combines TRBV5-1 with TRBJ1-2; 10 bases align to TRBD1. V was pared by 4 bases and J by 7 bases, with 7 bases of the junction left unmatched. The CDR3 runs 14 residues. CDR1 and CDR2 (germline): SGHRS, YFSETQ. The DNA of the CDR3 is TGCGCCAGCAGCGCCGGGACAGGGGATGCTGGCTACACCTTC. It specifies CASSAGTGDAGYTF.

This clone was counted a single time. The chain has TRBV24-1 and TRBJ1-1; D gene unclear. CDR1 and CDR2 (germline): KGHDR, SFDVKD. The CDR3 extends over 13 amino acids. Between the trimmed V and J ends, which lost 12 bases and 3 bases, there was a span of 16 bases. This CDR3 reads CALEDGRDTEAFF. CDR3 nucleotide sequence: TGTGCCCTAGAAGATGGGCGGGACACTGAAGCTTTCTTT.

The chain couples TRBV28 to TRBJ2-5; D is unclear. This CDR3 spans 11 amino acids. Trimming took off 6 bases at V and 5 bases at J, with 7 bases between the two ends. The germline V gene has CDR1 MDHEN and CDR2 SYDVKM. CDR3 nucleotides: TGTGCCAGCAGAAGGACGGAGACCCAGTACTTC. Protein sequence: CASRRTETQYF.

V usage is TRBV6-6 and J usage is TRBJ2-7; D is possibly TRBD1 (5 bases). This CDR3 contains 14 residues. The V gene's germline CDR1 is MNHNY and CDR2 SVGAGI (reference sequence). Trimming took 0 bases from V and 2 from J, leaving 8 bases between them. CDR3 in DNA: TGTGCCAGCAGTTACTCGTCAGGGACCTACGAGCAGTACTTC. Amino acids: CASSYSSGTYEQYF.

J is TRBJ1-2 and V is TRBV19; possibly TRBD1 for D (5 bases). With 5 bases removed from V and 4 bases from J, the gap between germline ends came to 14 bases. Germline CDR1 LNHDA, CDR2 SQIVND (reference sequence). The CDR3 is 14 amino acids. Here the CDR3 reads CASSPTGTAYGYTF. In DNA form, the CDR3 reads TGTGCCAGTAGTCCAACCGGGACGGCCTATGGCTACACCTTC.

The chain is built from TRBV5-1 and TRBJ2-2, with 8 bases that match TRBD1. Unmatched junction bases numbered 5, after V lost 3 bases and J lost 4 bases. Per the germline V gene, CDR1 is SGHRS and CDR2 is YFSETQ. CDR3 length: 15 amino acids. CDR3 loop: CASSSTGAGTGELFF. CDR3 bases: TGCGCCAGCAGCTCGACAGGGGCTGGCACCGGGGAGCTGTTTTTT.

Only one count was recorded for this clone. The chain employs TRBV7-9 and TRBJ1-1; a weak D match, TRBD1 (5 bases). V lost 4 bases, J lost 0 bases, and 15 bases lay in between. This CDR3 contains 16 residues. The germline V gene encodes CDR1 SEHNR and CDR2 FQNEAQ (reference sequence). In DNA, the CDR3 is TGTGCCAGCAGCTCAACCTTTGGGGGAATGAACACTGAAGCTTTCTTT. This encodes CASSSTFGGMNTEAFF.